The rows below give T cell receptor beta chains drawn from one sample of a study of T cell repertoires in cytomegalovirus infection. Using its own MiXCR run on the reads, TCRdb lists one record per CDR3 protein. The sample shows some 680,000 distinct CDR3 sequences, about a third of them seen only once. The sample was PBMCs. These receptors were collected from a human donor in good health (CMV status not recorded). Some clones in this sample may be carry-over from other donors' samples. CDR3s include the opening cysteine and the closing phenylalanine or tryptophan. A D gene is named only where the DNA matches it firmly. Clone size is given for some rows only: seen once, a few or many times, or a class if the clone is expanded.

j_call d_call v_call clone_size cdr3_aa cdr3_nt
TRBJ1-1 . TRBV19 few CASRGLAAFF TGTGCCAGCAGGGGTTTAGCAGCTTTCTTT
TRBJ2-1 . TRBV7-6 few CASRQAPREYNEQFF TGTGCCAGCAGGCAAGCCCCCCGGGAATACAATGAGCAGTTCTTC
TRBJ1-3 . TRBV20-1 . CSATDRPSSGNTIYF TGCAGTGCCACCGACAGGCCCAGTTCTGGAAACACCATATATTTT
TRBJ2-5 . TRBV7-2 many CASSLRRIQETQYF TGTGCCAGCAGCTTACGTCGGATCCAAGAGACCCAGTACTTC
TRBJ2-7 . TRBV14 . CASSLGSSHEQYF TGTGCCAGCAGCCTCGGGAGCAGCCACGAGCAGTACTTC
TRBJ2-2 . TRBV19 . CASSIVGGPTGELFF TGTGCCAGTAGTATAGTAGGGGGGCCTACCGGGGAGCTGTTTTTT
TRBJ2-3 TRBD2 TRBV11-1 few CASSQRPSGSLTDTQYF TGTGCCAGCAGCCAGAGGCCTAGCGGGAGCCTTACAGATACGCAGTATTTT
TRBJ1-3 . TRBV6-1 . CASSAFTGGRHSSGNTIYF TGTGCCAGCAGTGCCTTCACCGGCGGACGGCACTCCTCTGGAAACACCATATATTTT
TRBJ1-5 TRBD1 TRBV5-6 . CASSPGQGARGNQPQHF TGTGCCAGCAGCCCGGGACAGGGGGCGCGGGGCAATCAGCCCCAGCATTTT
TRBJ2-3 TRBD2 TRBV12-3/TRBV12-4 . CASSSTLAGAGDTQYF TGTGCCAGCAGTTCAACACTAGCGGGAGCCGGAGATACGCAGTATTTT
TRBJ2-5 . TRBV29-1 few CSAPSPADSTGETQYF TGCAGCGCACCTTCACCGGCGGACAGTACAGGGGAGACCCAGTACTTC
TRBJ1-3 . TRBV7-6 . CASSLTAVSSGNTIYF TGTGCCAGCAGCTTGACAGCGGTATCCTCTGGAAACACCATATATTTT
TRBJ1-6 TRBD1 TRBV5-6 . CASSLRVILGQGASSPLHF TGTGCCAGCAGCTTACGGGTTATACTCGGCCAGGGGGCGTCTTCACCCCTCCACTTT
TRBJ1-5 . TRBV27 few CASSLRLSNQPQHF TGTGCCAGCAGTTTACGGCTTAGCAATCAGCCCCAGCATTTT
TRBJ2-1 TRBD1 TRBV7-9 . CASSFPLGTGGINEQFF TGTGCCAGCAGCTTCCCGCTGGGGACAGGGGGAATCAATGAGCAGTTCTTC
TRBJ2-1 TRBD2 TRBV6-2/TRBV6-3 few CASSEPLAGLNEQFF TGTGCCAGCAGTGAGCCACTAGCGGGCCTCAATGAGCAGTTCTTC
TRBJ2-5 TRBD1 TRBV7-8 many CASSVTGERETQYF TGTGCCAGCAGCGTTACAGGGGAGCGGGAGACCCAGTACTTC
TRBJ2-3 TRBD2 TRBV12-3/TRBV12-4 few CASRLTSGRGDTQYF TGTGCCAGCAGGCTGACTAGCGGGAGGGGAGATACGCAGTATTTT
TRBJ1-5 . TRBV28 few CASRGEFSNQPQHF TGTGCCAGCAGGGGAGAGTTTAGCAATCAGCCCCAGCATTTT
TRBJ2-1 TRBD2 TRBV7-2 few CASSLAASGGLYNEQFF TGTGCCAGCAGCTTAGCGGCGAGCGGGGGGCTCTACAATGAGCAGTTCTTC
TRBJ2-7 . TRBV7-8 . CASSFTRGQYEQYF TGTGCCAGCAGCTTTACCAGGGGACAATACGAGCAGTACTTC
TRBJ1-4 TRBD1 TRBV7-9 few CASSTSTGPFNEKLFF TGTGCCAGCAGCACTTCGACAGGGCCCTTTAATGAAAAACTGTTTTTT
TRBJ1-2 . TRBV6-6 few CASSYSNGEQYGYTF TGTGCCAGCAGTTACTCGAACGGGGAGCAGTATGGCTACACCTTC
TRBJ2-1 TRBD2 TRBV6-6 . CASRLGGGIAPYNEQFF TGTGCCAGCAGGCTGGGGGGGGGGATCGCCCCATACAATGAGCAGTTCTTC
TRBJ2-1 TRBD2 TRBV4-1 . CASSQVGLASNEQFF TGCGCCAGCAGCCAAGTCGGACTAGCGTCCAATGAGCAGTTCTTC
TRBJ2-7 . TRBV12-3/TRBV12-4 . CASSLRIHYEQYF TGTGCCAGCAGTCTCAGGATCCACTACGAGCAGTACTTC
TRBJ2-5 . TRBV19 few CASRQVGETQYF TGTGCCAGTAGACAGGTCGGAGAGACCCAGTACTTC
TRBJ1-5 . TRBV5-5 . CASSIGGQPQPF TGTGCCAGCAGCATTGGGGGGCAGCCCCAGCCTTTT
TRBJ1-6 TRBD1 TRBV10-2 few CASRDRQGVFSPLHF TGCGCCAGCAGGGACCGACAGGGGGTTTTTTCACCCCTCCACTTT